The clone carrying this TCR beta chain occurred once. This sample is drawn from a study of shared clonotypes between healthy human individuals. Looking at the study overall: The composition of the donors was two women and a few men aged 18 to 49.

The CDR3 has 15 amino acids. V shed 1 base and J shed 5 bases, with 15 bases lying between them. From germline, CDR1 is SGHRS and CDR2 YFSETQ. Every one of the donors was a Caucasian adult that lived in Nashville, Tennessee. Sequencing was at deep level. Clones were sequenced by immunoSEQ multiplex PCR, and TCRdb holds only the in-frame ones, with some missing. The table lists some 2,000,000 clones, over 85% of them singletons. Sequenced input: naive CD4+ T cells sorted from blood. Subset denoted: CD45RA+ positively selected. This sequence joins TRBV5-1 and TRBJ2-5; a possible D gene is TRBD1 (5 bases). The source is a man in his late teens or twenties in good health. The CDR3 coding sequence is TGCGCCAGCAGCTTGATAGGGGCCGAGGCGGAGACCCAGTACTTC. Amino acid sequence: CASSLIGAEAETQYF. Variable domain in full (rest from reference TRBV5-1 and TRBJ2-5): KAGVTQTPRYLIKTRGQQVTLSCSPISGHRSVSWYQQTPGQGLQFLFEYFSETQRNKGNFPGRFSGRQFSNSRSEMNVSTLELGDSALYLCASSLIGAEAETQYFGPGTRLLVL.